The rows below give T cell receptor beta chains drawn from one sample of a study of blood T cells in healthy people across ages. TCRdb re-called the 5' RACE reads with MiXCR, one entry per CDR3 protein. The table lists 700,000 to 950,000 distinct CDR3 sequences, roughly 43% of them singletons, with 20% to 25% in the top ten. Sequenced sample: blood. These receptors came from an older woman in good health. Each CDR3 is given with its conserved first and last residue. Fields, in order: J gene, V gene, CDR3 protein.

J gene: TRBJ2-2; V gene: TRBV12-3/TRBV12-4; CDR3 protein: CASRRGTSDIGELFF
J gene: TRBJ2-7; V gene: TRBV20-1; CDR3 protein: CSARSSSRSYEQYF
J gene: TRBJ1-5; V gene: TRBV12-3/TRBV12-4; CDR3 protein: CASSLEGDGNQPQHF
J gene: TRBJ2-4; V gene: TRBV3-1; CDR3 protein: CASSQETSLTGEQYF
J gene: TRBJ2-3; V gene: TRBV20-1; CDR3 protein: CSARESGGADTQYF
J gene: TRBJ1-2; V gene: TRBV20-1; CDR3 protein: CSARVGTGDGYTF
J gene: TRBJ1-5; V gene: TRBV20-1; CDR3 protein: CSASTGSNQPQHF
J gene: TRBJ2-1; V gene: TRBV20-1; CDR3 protein: CSARTSEDNEQFF
J gene: TRBJ1-2; V gene: TRBV29-1; CDR3 protein: CSVSKTGNCGYTF
J gene: TRBJ2-1; V gene: TRBV20-1; CDR3 protein: CSANIPARIWVEQFF
J gene: TRBJ2-7; V gene: TRBV4-1; CDR3 protein: CASSQTLGTGSYEQYF
J gene: TRBJ2-2; V gene: TRBV3-1; CDR3 protein: CASSTRTANTGELFF
J gene: TRBJ1-1; V gene: TRBV6-5; CDR3 protein: CASSYSQGGYTEAFF
J gene: TRBJ2-1; V gene: TRBV20-1; CDR3 protein: CSARRGLQLGLFF
J gene: NA; V gene: TRBV28; CDR3 protein: CASSFGSNEQYF
J gene: TRBJ2-2; V gene: TRBV2; CDR3 protein: CASSEIARKTGELFF
J gene: TRBJ2-5; V gene: TRBV20-1; CDR3 protein: CSADRGVQETQYF
J gene: TRBJ2-6; V gene: TRBV19; CDR3 protein: CASSIGNPGANVLTF
J gene: TRBJ2-1; V gene: TRBV7-3; CDR3 protein: CASSSPANNEQFF
J gene: TRBJ2-7; V gene: TRBV6-1; CDR3 protein: CASRSWGAGVEQYF
J gene: TRBJ2-7; V gene: TRBV3-1; CDR3 protein: CASRFGSGGTYNEQYF
J gene: TRBJ2-1; V gene: TRBV7-3; CDR3 protein: CASSLKESGSSYNEQFF
J gene: TRBJ1-2; V gene: TRBV7-2; CDR3 protein: CASSFLLGYTF
J gene: TRBJ2-7; V gene: TRBV5-1; CDR3 protein: CASSLEASGPYEQYF
J gene: TRBJ2-1; V gene: TRBV9; CDR3 protein: CASSVGGSSNEQFF
J gene: TRBJ2-3; V gene: TRBV10-3; CDR3 protein: CAISGGVSTDTQYF
J gene: TRBJ2-5; V gene: TRBV5-1; CDR3 protein: CASSLPSDGFQETQYF
J gene: TRBJ1-2; V gene: TRBV19; CDR3 protein: CASRQGDGYTF
J gene: NA; V gene: TRBV19; CDR3 protein: CASSVGPTYEQYF
J gene: TRBJ1-1; V gene: TRBV30; CDR3 protein: CAWRLTGKPRLEAFF
J gene: TRBJ2-4; V gene: TRBV13; CDR3 protein: CASSPGQVDIQYF
J gene: TRBJ2-3; V gene: TRBV20-1; CDR3 protein: CSATTGGSGTDTQYF
J gene: TRBJ1-5; V gene: TRBV20-1; CDR3 protein: CSASPGGSNQPQHF
J gene: TRBJ1-1; V gene: TRBV6-6; CDR3 protein: CASSFGVGNTEAFF
J gene: TRBJ2-5; V gene: TRBV7-3; CDR3 protein: CASSLMPPQVKGETQYF
J gene: TRBJ1-5; V gene: TRBV6-5; CDR3 protein: CASSENDSNQPQHF
J gene: TRBJ2-5; V gene: TRBV7-8; CDR3 protein: CASSLPGDRQQYF
J gene: TRBJ2-1; V gene: TRBV10-3; CDR3 protein: CAVSEDTGSNEQFF
J gene: TRBJ2-1; V gene: TRBV20-1; CDR3 protein: CSARDPGGGPYNEQFF
J gene: TRBJ2-7; V gene: TRBV2; CDR3 protein: CASSEEDHEQYF
J gene: TRBJ2-3; V gene: TRBV5-6; CDR3 protein: CASSLEQSTDTQYF
J gene: TRBJ1-6; V gene: TRBV20-1; CDR3 protein: CSARQNYNSPLHF
J gene: TRBJ2-7; V gene: TRBV10-3; CDR3 protein: CAISESFGLSAHEQYF
J gene: TRBJ2-5; V gene: TRBV24-1; CDR3 protein: CATSDETGERYQETQYF
J gene: TRBJ2-3; V gene: TRBV5-1; CDR3 protein: CASSLGGSSTDTQYF
J gene: TRBJ1-6; V gene: TRBV29-1; CDR3 protein: CSARTGSGNSPLHF
J gene: TRBJ2-3; V gene: TRBV2; CDR3 protein: CASSENGLITDTQYF
J gene: TRBJ2-5; V gene: TRBV27; CDR3 protein: CASSPDGAARETQYF
J gene: TRBJ2-1; V gene: TRBV20-1; CDR3 protein: CSAGGAGGPGEQFF
J gene: TRBJ1-2; V gene: TRBV4-3; CDR3 protein: CASSQDGREGDGYTF
J gene: TRBJ2-7; V gene: TRBV7-2; CDR3 protein: CASSLGVGGYNEQYF
J gene: TRBJ1-5; V gene: TRBV6-5; CDR3 protein: CASSSKYRGRHQPQHF
J gene: TRBJ2-2; V gene: TRBV7-2; CDR3 protein: CASSLEGTSGTGGTGELFF
J gene: TRBJ1-1; V gene: TRBV20-1; CDR3 protein: CSLGHNTEAFF
J gene: TRBJ1-5; V gene: TRBV14; CDR3 protein: CASSQRVDQPQHF
J gene: TRBJ2-1; V gene: TRBV21-1; CDR3 protein: CAPTYNEQFF
J gene: TRBJ2-5; V gene: TRBV18; CDR3 protein: CASSPGERETQYF
J gene: TRBJ1-4; V gene: TRBV29-1; CDR3 protein: CSVGVDMGLSNNEKPFF
J gene: TRBJ2-3; V gene: TRBV7-3; CDR3 protein: CASSDRVPSNTDTQYF